Listed below are T cell receptor beta chains from one sample, sequenced in a study of blood T cell repertoires in COVID-19. Sequencing was performed with immunoSEQ multiplex PCR; in TCRdb, only in-frame clones are kept and a portion is missing. The sample has approximately 270,000 clones; nearly 90% are singletons. Sequenced material: peripheral blood. The source of these receptors is a man aged 18 to 30 with active or convalescent COVID-19. The CDR3 runs from the conserved cysteine through the conserved F or W. A row's size may be missing; if present it is once, few, many or a size class.

>TRBV28|-
CASSLDRGYQETQYF
>TRBV10-3|-
CAIFYRDENTEAFF
>TRBV21-1|-
CASSKETGNGELFF
>TRBV30|-
CAWSVSGRNTQYF
>TRBV5-4|-
CASSLASGQGVTGWGYTF
>TRBV11-2|once
CASAPRLQVYGYTF
>TRBV19|-
CASSHLGAGAVNEQYF
>TRBV28|-
CASSPVGRGSGANVLTF
>TRBV23-1|-
CASTPDAGDYGYTF
>TRBV13|-
CASSSGLAGVSEQFF
>TRBV5-6|-
CASSPGGSGELFF
>TRBV4-1|few
CASSQVDFGENQPQHF
>TRBV27|-
CASSLRSGINEQFF
>TRBV5-4|-
CASSWGGGISGNTIYF
>TRBV30|few
CAWSSAGKQPQHF
>TRBV6-5|-
CASSYSRLAVDTQYF
>TRBV5-6|-
CASSPQWDNTYNEQFF
>TRBV19|-
CASRSVFPSSEQYF
>TRBV5-4|-
CASSWTGTDLYEQYF
>TRBV5-1|-
CASSLLAGATNEKLFF
>TRBV3-1/TRBV3-2|-
CASSHLGGTGGDEQYF
>TRBV19|-
CASRGTDMPEAFF
>TRBV19|-
CASSIAPTGMAFF
>TRBV28|-
CASSFGDRDWVNYGYTF
>TRBV7-9|-
CASSGLWEQFF
>TRBV12-5|few
CASGSGQQNTGELFF
>TRBV5-4|-
CASSIGTSGRNIQYF
>TRBV19|-
CASSIARWNEQFF
>TRBV12-5|-
CASGSKTGGSTDTQYF
>TRBV7-2|few
CASSLAGPGNTIYF
>TRBV5-6|-
CASSLAGNSGPTYEQYF
>TRBV9|-
CASSTRGTGVGGELFF
>TRBV18|-
CASSPGTANTEAFF
>TRBV7-3|-
CASRPGQDAAKNIQYF
>TRBV10-2|-
CASTWAGGTDTQYF
>TRBV7-6|few
CASSLTQAGGREQFF
>TRBV6-5|-
CASSYSWGTEGGYTF
>TRBV30|-
CAWSVGAYGYTF
>TRBV2|-
CASTPLDSDNEQFF
>TRBV28|few
CASSPLGTGYAIGAFF
>TRBV12-3/TRBV12-4|-
CASSSTGLGYTF
>TRBV29-1|-
CSVDPMNTEAFF
>TRBV6-2/TRBV6-3|-
CASSYSSSAQYF
>TRBV5-1|-
CASSHDRTAGNTIYF
>TRBV5-1|-
CASSPGQAYYGYTF
>TRBV7-6|-
CASSPLYQETQYF
>TRBV18|-
CASSPSRGEGTDTQYF
>TRBV9|-
CASSLPRDREYSGANVLTF
>TRBV7-2|-
CASSLFWGTLGDNEQFF
>TRBV9|-
CASSPTGQGTDTQYF
>TRBV4-1|-
CASSPVSGVRETQYF
>TRBV28|-
CASSTLAGFREQYF
>TRBV11-1|-
CASGASGSYNEQFF
>TRBV2|-
CASSGQGLVAFF
>TRBV7-7|-
CASSPGLAGGAGELFF
>TRBV7-2|-
CASSERTATRSYGYTF